A selection of T cell receptor beta chains follows, all from one sample in a study of post-analysis software for immune sequencing data. Each CDR3 protein is one row after TCRdb ran MiXCR on the PCR reads. Altogether 700,000 to 900,000 distinct CDR3 sequences are present, about 43% being singletons, with the ten largest covering over 4.5%. Sequencing input: blood. The receptors originated from a girl aged 10 to 17 with multiple sclerosis. Each CDR3 is given with its conserved first and last residue. D genes are given only for firm matches. Clone size is shown for a subset of rows, as once, few, many or a class of expanded clone.

clone_size d_call j_call v_call cdr3_aa cdr3_nt
- - TRBJ2-3 TRBV12-3/TRBV12-4 CASSLDYSTDTQYF TGTGCCAGCAGTTTAGACTATAGCACAGATACGCAGTATTTT
- - TRBJ2-1 TRBV27 CASSSGYLFNEQFF TGTGCCAGCAGCTCAGGGTATCTTTTCAATGAGCAGTTCTTC
few TRBD1 TRBJ1-2 TRBV12-3/TRBV12-4 CASRDTGGRDGYTF TGTGCCAGCAGAGATACAGGGGGCCGGGATGGCTACACCTTC
- TRBD2 TRBJ2-3 TRBV15 CATSRASGSSTDTQYF TGTGCCACCAGCAGAGCTAGCGGATCTAGCACAGATACGCAGTATTTT
- - TRBJ1-1 TRBV11-2 CASTIPAASINTEAFF TGTGCCAGCACCATTCCGGCAGCTTCAATTAACACTGAAGCTTTCTTT
- TRBD2 TRBJ2-2 TRBV28 CASSLGRLAGSTGELFF TGTGCCAGCAGCTTAGGGAGGCTAGCGGGTTCTACCGGGGAGCTGTTTTTT
- TRBD2 TRBJ2-5 TRBV20-1 CSARDRWGLAGLTAGETQYF TGCAGTGCTAGAGATCGGTGGGGCCTAGCGGGCCTAACAGCAGGGGAGACCCAGTACTTC
- - TRBJ1-4 TRBV20-1 CSVHRATNEKLFF TGCAGTGTCCACAGGGCGACTAATGAAAAACTGTTTTTT
- - TRBJ2-5 TRBV11-1 CASSRAERETQYF TGTGCCAGCAGCCGGGCCGAGAGAGAGACCCAGTACTTC
- - TRBJ2-3 TRBV20-1 CSAASEAADTQYF TGTAGTGCTGCCTCCGAAGCGGCAGATACGCAGTATTTT
few - TRBJ2-7 TRBV15 CATSRDTRSDYEQYF TGTGCCACCAGCAGAGACACAAGGAGCGACTACGAGCAGTACTTC
once TRBD2 TRBJ2-4 TRBV9 CASSPTGLDQYF TGTGCCAGCAGCCCTACGGGACTAGATCAGTACTTC
- - TRBJ2-1 TRBV6-6 CASSYIDNFHEQFF TGTGCCAGCAGTTACATCGACAACTTCCATGAGCAGTTCTTC
- - TRBJ2-3 TRBV7-7 CASSLRASDTQYF TGTGCTAGCAGCTTAAGGGCTTCAGATACGCAGTATTTT
- TRBD2 TRBJ2-7 TRBV10-2 CASSDRRLAVWTYF TGCGCCAGCAGTGATCGGAGACTAGCTGTCTGGACGTACTTC
- - TRBJ2-1 TRBV30 CAGGGWGEQFF TGTGCGGGAGGGGGTTGGGGTGAGCAGTTCTTC
few TRBD2 TRBJ2-1 TRBV7-7 CASSSRLAGSYNEQFF TGTGCTAGCAGTTCGAGACTAGCGGGATCCTACAATGAGCAGTTCTTC
- - TRBJ1-5 TRBV20-1 CSARGRGSSNQPQHF TGCAGTGCTAGAGGTAGGGGGTCGAGCAATCAGCCCCAGCATTTT
- - TRBJ2-5 TRBV4-2 CASSQERFGITPRGKETQYF TGTGCCAGCAGCCAAGAGAGGTTCGGGATCACCCCTCGGGGAAAAGAGACCCAGTACTTC
once - TRBJ2-1 TRBV7-2 CASRETSGPYNEQFF TGTGCCAGCAGGGAGACTAGTGGCCCCTACAATGAGCAGTTCTTC
- - TRBJ1-4 TRBV6-2/TRBV6-3 CATHGEKLFF TGTGCCACCCACGGTGAAAAACTGTTTTTT
few TRBD1 TRBJ1-2 TRBV28 CASSLIAGQGYGYTF TGTGCCAGCAGTTTAATAGCGGGACAGGGGTATGGCTACACCTTC
- TRBD2 TRBJ2-1 TRBV6-2/TRBV6-3 CASSFDGTSGSGYNEQFF TGTGCCAGCAGTTTCGATGGGACTAGCGGGAGTGGATACAATGAGCAGTTCTTC
- - TRBJ2-5 TRBV11-1 CASSFGGRGIRETQYF TGTGCCAGCAGCTTCGGGGGGCGCGGTATCCGAGAGACCCAGTACTTC
- - TRBJ1-1 TRBV28 CASSFQSGTEAFF TGTGCCAGCAGTTTTCAGTCTGGGACTGAAGCTTTCTTT
few TRBD1 TRBJ1-2 TRBV12-3/TRBV12-4 CASSIGTGGANGYTF TGTGCCAGCAGTATCGGGACAGGGGGCGCGAATGGCTACACCTTC
once - TRBJ1-1 TRBV5-1 CASSLNPENTEAFF TGCGCCAGCAGCTTGAACCCTGAGAACACTGAAGCTTTCTTT
- TRBD1 TRBJ2-3 TRBV24-1 CATQGGTDTQYF TGTGCCACCCAGGGGGGCACAGATACGCAGTATTTT
- TRBD2 TRBJ2-1 TRBV20-1 CSAERSGRSSYNEQFF TGCAGTGCTGAACGGAGCGGGAGGAGCTCCTACAATGAGCAGTTCTTC
- - TRBJ1-2 TRBV6-1 CASSEAPARGYTF TGTGCCAGCAGTGAAGCGCCGGCCCGCGGCTACACCTTC
- TRBD2 TRBJ2-1 TRBV12-3/TRBV12-4 CASSWSPLSGTTYNEQFF TGTGCCAGCAGTTGGTCACCTCTGAGCGGGACCACCTACAATGAGCAGTTCTTC
- TRBD2 TRBJ2-5 TRBV20-1 CSATSLAGVKETQYF TGCAGTGCTACCTCACTAGCGGGAGTGAAGGAGACCCAGTACTTC
- - TRBJ2-3 TRBV29-1 CSAKLVITDTQYF TGCAGCGCCAAACTAGTAATTACAGATACGCAGTATTTT
- - TRBJ2-3 TRBV6-2/TRBV6-3 CASSYFGPSRVRDTQYF TGTGCCAGCAGTTACTTTGGACCCTCGCGAGTGAGAGATACGCAGTATTTT
few - TRBJ2-1 TRBV12-3/TRBV12-4 CASSFGPTDNEQFF TGTGCCAGCAGCTTCGGACCGACAGACAATGAGCAGTTCTTC
- TRBD2 TRBJ2-7 TRBV20-1 CSARDLRGTYEQYF TGCAGTGCTAGAGATCTGCGGGGGACCTACGAGCAGTACTTC
few - TRBJ1-2 TRBV20-1 CSARAQTGGYRANYGYTF TGCAGTGCTAGAGCCCAGACAGGAGGATACAGAGCTAACTATGGCTACACCTTC
- TRBD2 TRBJ2-3 TRBV10-3 CAILGTNTDTQYF TGTGCCATCCTCGGGACTAACACAGATACGCAGTATTTT
- - TRBJ2-1 TRBV4-3 CVSSQVLGVEQFF TGCGTCAGCAGCCAAGTTTTAGGTGTGGAGCAGTTCTTC
- TRBD2 TRBJ2-1 TRBV12-3/TRBV12-4 CASSETSGSTVEQFF TGTGCCAGCAGTGAGACTAGCGGGAGTACGGTTGAGCAGTTCTTC
- TRBD2 TRBJ2-1 TRBV29-1 CSVPGGFSYNEQFF TGCAGCGTCCCGGGGGGATTCTCCTACAATGAGCAGTTCTTC
- TRBD1 TRBJ2-7 TRBV30 CAWSTGQGAQYEQYF TGTGCCTGGAGTACCGGACAGGGGGCTCAATACGAGCAGTACTTC
few - TRBJ1-6 TRBV7-3 CASSPRGGDNSPLHF TGTGCCAGCAGCCCCCGCGGGGGCGATAATTCACCCCTCCACTTT
- - TRBJ2-7 TRBV4-1 CASSQERGGSYEQYF TGCGCCAGCAGCCAAGAAAGGGGGGGGTCCTACGAGCAGTACTTC
- TRBD2 TRBJ2-3 TRBV7-9 CASSRGGADTQYF TGTGCCAGCTCCCGGGGGGGGGCAGATACGCAGTATTTT
few - TRBJ2-3 TRBV7-2 CASSLGGQFRTDTQYF TGTGCCAGCAGCTTAGGAGGACAATTCCGCACAGATACGCAGTATTTT
- TRBD1 TRBJ1-1 TRBV12-3/TRBV12-4 CASSPGGSIEAFF TGTGCCAGCAGTCCAGGGGGGAGCATCGAAGCTTTCTTT
few - TRBJ2-4 TRBV20-1 CSARATQIAKNIQYF TGCAGTGCTAGAGCGACACAAATCGCCAAAAACATTCAGTACTTC
few - TRBJ2-3 TRBV7-9 CASSRLPGPPVDTQYF TGTGCCAGCAGCCGACTTCCAGGGCCCCCGGTGGATACGCAGTATTTT
- TRBD2 TRBJ2-5 TRBV20-1 CSAPTTSGHPFSRETQYF TGCAGTGCCCCCACCACTAGCGGCCATCCCTTCTCAAGAGAGACCCAGTACTTC
many TRBD2 TRBJ2-1 TRBV5-6 CASSFSGLGGDNEQFF TGTGCCAGCAGCTTTTCGGGACTAGGAGGGGACAATGAGCAGTTCTTC
few TRBD2 TRBJ2-3 TRBV7-2 CASSILAESTDTQYF TGTGCCAGCAGCATCCTAGCGGAAAGCACAGATACGCAGTATTTT
many TRBD2 TRBJ2-1 TRBV3-1 CASSKTSGREFWSYNEQFF TGTGCCAGCAGCAAGACTAGCGGGAGGGAGTTTTGGTCCTACAATGAGCAGTTCTTC
few - TRBJ2-7 TRBV5-1 CASSLDWTAQGEQYF TGCGCCAGCAGCTTGGATTGGACAGCCCAAGGGGAGCAGTACTTC
- TRBD2 TRBJ2-1 TRBV29-1 CSVGSTSAERYNEQFF TGCAGCGTTGGATCTACTAGCGCCGAGAGATACAATGAGCAGTTCTTC